This is a list of T cell receptor beta chains from one sample in a study of cytomegalovirus exposure and HLA in healthy donors. Measured with immunoSEQ multiplex PCR; TCRdb has only the in-frame clones, and not every one. Of about 230,000 clones in the sample, roughly 89% were seen once. The sample taken for sequencing was PBMCs. These receptors came from a woman under 30 in good health and CMV-seronegative. Each CDR3 is given with its conserved first and last residue. The D gene is left open where the match is weak. A row's size may be missing; if present it is once, few, many or a size class.

D: NA; V: TRBV4-1; length: 15; size: once; J: TRBJ2-7; CDR3: CASSTRVGEIYEQYF; DNA: TGCGCCAGCAGCACCCGGGTCGGGGAAATCTACGAGCAGTACTTC
D: NA; V: TRBV30; length: 13; size: NA; J: TRBJ2-3; CDR3: CAWSVSSADTQYF; DNA: TGTGCCTGGAGTGTAAGTAGCGCGGATACGCAGTATTTT
D: TRBD2; V: TRBV11-2; length: 18; size: few; J: TRBJ2-3; CDR3: CASSFHQGLAMRTDTQYF; DNA: TGTGCCAGCAGCTTTCACCAAGGACTAGCGATGCGCACAGATACGCAGTATTTT
D: TRBD1; V: TRBV5-1; length: 15; size: NA; J: TRBJ2-1; CDR3: CASSTGQGPYNEQFF; DNA: TGCGCCAGCAGCACGGGACAGGGCCCCTACAATGAGCAGTTCTTC
D: NA; V: TRBV7-9; length: 14; size: NA; J: TRBJ2-2; CDR3: CASSWTALTGELFF; DNA: TGTGCCAGCAGCTGGACAGCCCTAACCGGGGAGCTGTTTTTT
D: NA; V: TRBV18; length: 13; size: NA; J: TRBJ1-1; CDR3: CASSRSRETEAFF; DNA: TGTGCCAGCTCACGCTCGAGGGAAACTGAAGCTTTCTTT
D: NA; V: TRBV5-1; length: 17; size: NA; J: TRBJ1-2; CDR3: CASSLEFWTSTGYGYTF; DNA: TGCGCCAGCAGCTTGGAATTCTGGACAAGCACGGGCTATGGCTACACCTTC
D: TRBD1; V: TRBV29-1; length: 14; size: NA; J: TRBJ1-2; CDR3: CSVDRDRGVYGYTF; DNA: TGCAGCGTTGACCGGGACAGGGGAGTCTATGGCTACACCTTC
D: NA; V: TRBV15; length: 15; size: NA; J: TRBJ1-1; CDR3: CATSRVRGMNTEAFF; DNA: TGTGCCACCAGCAGGGTCAGGGGTATGAACACTGAAGCTTTCTTT
D: NA; V: TRBV9; length: 15; size: NA; J: TRBJ1-1; CDR3: CASSVQDFLGTEAFF; DNA: TGTGCCAGCAGCGTTCAGGATTTTCTTGGCACTGAAGCTTTCTTT
D: NA; V: TRBV5-8; length: 16; size: NA; J: TRBJ2-7; CDR3: CASTPFQEGRSYEQYF; DNA: TGTGCCAGCACCCCTTTCCAGGAGGGGCGTTCCTACGAGCAGTACTTC
D: TRBD2; V: TRBV23-1; length: 13; size: NA; J: TRBJ2-7; CDR3: CASSQPGGHEQYF; DNA: TGCGCCAGCAGTCAACCGGGAGGCCACGAGCAGTACTTC
D: TRBD1; V: TRBV4-1; length: 14; size: NA; J: TRBJ2-1; CDR3: CASSQIQGNNEQFF; DNA: TGCGCCAGCAGCCAGATACAGGGGAACAATGAGCAGTTCTTC
D: TRBD2; V: TRBV7-2; length: 17; size: NA; J: TRBJ2-7; CDR3: CASSLAGLAGGAYEQYF; DNA: TGTGCCAGCAGCTTAGCGGGACTAGCGGGGGGGGCATACGAGCAGTACTTC
D: NA; V: TRBV5-6; length: 14; size: NA; J: TRBJ2-5; CDR3: CASREQGDLETQYF; DNA: TGTGCCAGCAGGGAACAGGGAGATCTAGAGACCCAGTACTTC
D: TRBD1; V: TRBV5-1; length: 16; size: once; J: TRBJ2-2; CDR3: CASSLSTGGVVGELFF; DNA: TGCGCCAGCAGCTTGAGTACAGGGGGCGTCGTCGGGGAGCTGTTTTTT
D: NA; V: TRBV9; length: 15; size: NA; J: TRBJ2-7; CDR3: CASSVNQDPSYEQYF; DNA: TGTGCCAGCAGCGTGAACCAGGATCCCTCTTACGAGCAGTACTTC
D: NA; V: TRBV5-1; length: 14; size: NA; J: TRBJ2-7; CDR3: CASSLVPGSYEQYF; DNA: TGCGCCAGCAGCTTGGTACCGGGCTCCTACGAGCAGTACTTC
D: NA; V: TRBV7-3; length: 14; size: NA; J: TRBJ2-2; CDR3: CASSLDGARGELFF; DNA: TGTGCCAGCAGCCTGGATGGGGCTCGGGGGGAGCTGTTTTTT
D: NA; V: TRBV4-1; length: 15; size: NA; J: TRBJ1-2; CDR3: CASSQVGGTNYGYTF; DNA: TGCGCCAGCAGCCAAGTGGGAGGGACCAACTATGGCTACACCTTC
D: TRBD2; V: TRBV11-3; length: 13; size: NA; J: TRBJ2-1; CDR3: CASSYRAGVEQFF; DNA: TGTGCCAGCAGCTATCGAGCGGGAGTTGAGCAGTTCTTC
D: NA; V: TRBV5-1; length: 13; size: NA; J: TRBJ2-7; CDR3: CASSLFSSYEQYF; DNA: TGCGCCAGCAGCTTGTTCAGCTCCTACGAGCAGTACTTC
D: NA; V: TRBV5-1; length: 14; size: NA; J: TRBJ2-3; CDR3: CASSLLPVPDTQYF; DNA: TGCGCCAGCAGCTTGCTTCCTGTTCCAGATACGCAGTATTTT
D: TRBD2; V: TRBV14; length: 17; size: NA; J: TRBJ2-1; CDR3: CASSQGLAGDPYNEQFF; DNA: TGTGCCAGCAGCCAAGGACTAGCGGGGGACCCCTACAATGAGCAGTTCTTC
D: TRBD2; V: TRBV10-3; length: 13; size: once; J: TRBJ2-7; CDR3: CAISGLAGGKQYF; DNA: TGTGCCATCAGTGGGCTCGCGGGAGGCAAGCAGTACTTC
D: TRBD2; V: TRBV15; length: 15; size: NA; J: TRBJ2-1; CDR3: CATSNMVAGIDEQFF; DNA: TGTGCCACCAGCAATATGGTAGCGGGAATTGATGAGCAGTTCTTC
D: NA; V: TRBV9; length: 15; size: NA; J: TRBJ2-1; CDR3: CASSVLRAPGNEQFF; DNA: TGTGCCAGCAGCGTACTGAGGGCCCCGGGGAATGAGCAGTTCTTC
D: NA; V: TRBV12-2; length: 15; size: NA; J: TRBJ1-5; CDR3: CASRLAFRTAQPQHF; DNA: TGTGCAAGTCGCTTAGCGTTTAGGACAGCTCAGCCCCAGCATTTT
D: TRBD2; V: TRBV5-4; length: 16; size: NA; J: TRBJ2-1; CDR3: CASSLIAGGGYNEQFF; DNA: TGTGCCAGCAGCCTTATAGCGGGAGGGGGATACAATGAGCAGTTCTTC
D: TRBD1; V: TRBV5-1; length: 14; size: once; J: TRBJ1-2; CDR3: CASSSSGTDYGYTF; DNA: TGCGCCAGCAGCTCCTCCGGGACAGACTATGGCTACACCTTC
D: NA; V: TRBV5-4; length: 14; size: NA; J: TRBJ2-5; CDR3: CASSPTGYQETQYF; DNA: TGTGCCAGCAGCCCGACTGGGTACCAAGAGACCCAGTACTTC
D: NA; V: TRBV11-2; length: 15; size: NA; J: TRBJ2-7; CDR3: CASSLGLGRLYEQYF; DNA: TGTGCCAGCAGCTTAGGACTAGGGCGGTTATACGAGCAGTACTTC
D: NA; V: TRBV11-2; length: 17; size: once; J: TRBJ1-2; CDR3: CASSSPTGRIDFYGYTF; DNA: TGTGCCAGCAGCTCCCCTACAGGGCGAATTGACTTCTATGGCTACACCTTC
D: NA; V: TRBV5-1; length: 14; size: few; J: TRBJ2-7; CDR3: CASSSGTRSYEQYF; DNA: TGCGCCAGCAGCTCCGGGACACGCTCCTACGAGCAGTACTTC
D: NA; V: TRBV2; length: 13; size: NA; J: TRBJ1-1; CDR3: CASTEGGRGMAFF; DNA: TGTGCCAGCACTGAGGGGGGTCGCGGGATGGCTTTCTTT
D: NA; V: TRBV6-5; length: 14; size: NA; J: TRBJ1-2; CDR3: CASSYIRGADGYTF; DNA: TGTGCCAGCAGTTACATCCGGGGGGCGGACGGCTACACCTTC
D: TRBD2; V: TRBV6-6; length: 16; size: NA; J: TRBJ2-7; CDR3: CASSSRTGTSDYEQYF; DNA: TGTGCCAGCAGTTCCCGCACTGGGACTAGCGACTACGAGCAGTACTTC
D: NA; V: TRBV20-1; length: 11; size: NA; J: TRBJ2-7; CDR3: CSARNKYEQYF; DNA: TGCAGTGCTAGAAACAAGTACGAGCAGTACTTC
D: TRBD1; V: TRBV4-1; length: 15; size: NA; J: TRBJ1-2; CDR3: CASSQPRQGANGYTF; DNA: TGCGCCAGCAGCCAGCCTAGACAGGGGGCAAATGGCTACACCTTC
D: NA; V: TRBV5-4; length: 15; size: NA; J: TRBJ1-4; CDR3: CASSLVGRLDEKLFF; DNA: TGTGCCAGCAGCTTGGTGGGCAGGTTAGATGAAAAACTGTTTTTT
D: NA; V: TRBV4-2; length: 14; size: once; J: TRBJ2-1; CDR3: CASSQGRLPYEQFF; DNA: TGTGCCAGCAGCCAAGGGCGACTACCTTATGAGCAGTTCTTC
D: TRBD1; V: TRBV19; length: 14; size: NA; J: TRBJ2-2; CDR3: CASFGQVNTGELFF; DNA: TGTGCCAGTTTTGGACAGGTGAACACCGGGGAGCTGTTTTTT